Shown below are 2 T cell receptor beta chains from a single sample sequenced in a study of prognosis after radiotherapy for stage I lung cancer. Genomic DNA was the source, and TCR beta CDR3 was amplified from it by two-round multiplex PCR. Used in first-round PCR were primers specific to each TRBV and TRBJ gene. Each CDR3 protein gets one entry after TCRdb re-called the multiplex PCR reads with MiXCR. The profile shows tens of thousands of distinct CDR3 sequences, about 32% of them singletons. The sample consisted of PBMCs, taken before or after stereotactic body radiation therapy (not recorded which). Receptor source: a donor older than 45 with non-small cell lung cancer.

On this clonotype: Being one base from a much bigger clone, this may be a read error. CDR3 region: CSVAVAGGSITGELFF. CDR3 nucleotides: TGCAGCGTCGCCGTAGCAGGGGGTAGTATCACCGGGGAGCTGTTTTTT. The chain uses TRBV29-1 and TRBJ2-2; TRBD1 matches 7 bases. The junction had 14 bases not matched to a gene; V was cut back by 6 bases and J by 4 bases. CDR1 and CDR2 from the germline V gene are SQVTM and ANQGSEA. This CDR3 has 16 amino acids.

This clonotype was observed many times. For the CDR3, the DNA is TGTGCCAGCAGTTTTGACGGCTATGGCTACACCTTC. It yields the protein CASSFDGYGYTF. The genes are TRBV7-9 and TRBJ1-2; D unresolved. V was cut by 6 bases and J by 4 bases, with 9 bases left in between. Germline V gene lookup returns CDR1 SEHNR and CDR2 FQNEAQ (reference sequence). The CDR3 runs to 12 residues.